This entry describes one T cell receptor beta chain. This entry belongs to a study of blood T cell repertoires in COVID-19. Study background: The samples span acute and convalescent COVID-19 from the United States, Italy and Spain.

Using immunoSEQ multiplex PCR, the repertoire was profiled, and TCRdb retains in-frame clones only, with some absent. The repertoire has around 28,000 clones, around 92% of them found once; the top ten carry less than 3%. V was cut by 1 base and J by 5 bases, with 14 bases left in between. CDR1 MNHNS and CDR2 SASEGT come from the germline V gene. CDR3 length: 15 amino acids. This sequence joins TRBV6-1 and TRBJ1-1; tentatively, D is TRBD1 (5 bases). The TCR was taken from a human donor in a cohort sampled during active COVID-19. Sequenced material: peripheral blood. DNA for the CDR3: TGTGCCAGCAGTGAAGGGTGGCCCCGGGGGACTGAAGCTTTCTTT. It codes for CASSEGWPRGTEAFF.